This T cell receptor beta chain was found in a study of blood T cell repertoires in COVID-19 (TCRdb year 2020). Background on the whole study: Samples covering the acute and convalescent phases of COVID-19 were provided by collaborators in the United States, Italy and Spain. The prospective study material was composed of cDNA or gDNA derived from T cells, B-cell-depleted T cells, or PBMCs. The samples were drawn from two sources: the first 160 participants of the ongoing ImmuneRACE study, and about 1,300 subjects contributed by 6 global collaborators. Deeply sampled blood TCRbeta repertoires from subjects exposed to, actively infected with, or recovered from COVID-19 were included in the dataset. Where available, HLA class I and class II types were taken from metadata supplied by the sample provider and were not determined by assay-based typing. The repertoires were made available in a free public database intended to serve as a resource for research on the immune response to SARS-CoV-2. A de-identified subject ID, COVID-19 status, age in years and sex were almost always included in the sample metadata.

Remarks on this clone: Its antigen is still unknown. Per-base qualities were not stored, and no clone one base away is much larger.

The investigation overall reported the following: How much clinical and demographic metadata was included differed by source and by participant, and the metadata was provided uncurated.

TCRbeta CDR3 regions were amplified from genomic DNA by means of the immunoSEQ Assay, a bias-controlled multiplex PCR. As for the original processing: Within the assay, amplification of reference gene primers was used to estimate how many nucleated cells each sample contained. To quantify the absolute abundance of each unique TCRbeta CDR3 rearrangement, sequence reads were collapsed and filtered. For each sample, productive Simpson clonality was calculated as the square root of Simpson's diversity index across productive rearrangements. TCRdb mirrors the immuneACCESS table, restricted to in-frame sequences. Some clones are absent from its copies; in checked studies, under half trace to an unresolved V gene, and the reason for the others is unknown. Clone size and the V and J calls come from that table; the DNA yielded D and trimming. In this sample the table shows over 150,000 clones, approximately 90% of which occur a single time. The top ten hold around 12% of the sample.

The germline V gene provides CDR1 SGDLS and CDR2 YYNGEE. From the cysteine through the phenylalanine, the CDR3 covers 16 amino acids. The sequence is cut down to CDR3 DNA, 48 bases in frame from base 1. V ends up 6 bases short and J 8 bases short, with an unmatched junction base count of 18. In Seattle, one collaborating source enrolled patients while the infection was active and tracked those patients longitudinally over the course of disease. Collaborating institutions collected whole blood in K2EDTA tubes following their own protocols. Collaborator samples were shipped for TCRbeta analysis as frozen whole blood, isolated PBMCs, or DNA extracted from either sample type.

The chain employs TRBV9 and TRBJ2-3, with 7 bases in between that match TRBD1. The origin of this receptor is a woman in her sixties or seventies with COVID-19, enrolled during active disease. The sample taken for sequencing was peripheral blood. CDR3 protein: CASTSAPTGYGGTQYF. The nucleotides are TGTGCCAGCACCTCAGCTCCGACAGGGTATGGTGGTACGCAGTATTTT.